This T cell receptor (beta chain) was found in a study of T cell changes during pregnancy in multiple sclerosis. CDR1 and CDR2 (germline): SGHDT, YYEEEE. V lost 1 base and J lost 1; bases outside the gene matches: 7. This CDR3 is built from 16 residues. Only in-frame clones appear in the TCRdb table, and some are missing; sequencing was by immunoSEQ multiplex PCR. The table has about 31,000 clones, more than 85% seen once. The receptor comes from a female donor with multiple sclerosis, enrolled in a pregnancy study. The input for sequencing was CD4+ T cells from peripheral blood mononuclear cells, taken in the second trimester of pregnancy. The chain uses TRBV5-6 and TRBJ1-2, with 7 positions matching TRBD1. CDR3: CASSLLSGQINYGYTF. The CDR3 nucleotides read TGTGCCAGCAGCTTGCTCTCGGGACAGATTAACTATGGCTACACCTTC.